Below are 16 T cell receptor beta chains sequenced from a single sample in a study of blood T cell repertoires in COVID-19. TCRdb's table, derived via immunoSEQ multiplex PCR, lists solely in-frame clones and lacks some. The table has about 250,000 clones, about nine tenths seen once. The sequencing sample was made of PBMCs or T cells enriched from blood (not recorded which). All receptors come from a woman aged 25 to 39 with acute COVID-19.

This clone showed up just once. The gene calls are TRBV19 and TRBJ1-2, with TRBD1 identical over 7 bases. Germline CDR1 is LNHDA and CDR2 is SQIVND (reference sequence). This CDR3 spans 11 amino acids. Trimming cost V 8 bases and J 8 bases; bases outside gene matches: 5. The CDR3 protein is CASSGGQGYTF. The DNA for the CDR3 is TGTGCCAGTTCAGGGGGGCAGGGCTACACCTTC.

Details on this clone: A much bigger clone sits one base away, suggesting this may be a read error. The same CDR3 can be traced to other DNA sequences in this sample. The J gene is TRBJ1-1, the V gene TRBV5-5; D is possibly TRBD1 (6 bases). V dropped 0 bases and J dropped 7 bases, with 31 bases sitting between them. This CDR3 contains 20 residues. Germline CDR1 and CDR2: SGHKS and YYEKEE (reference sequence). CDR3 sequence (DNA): TGTGCCAGCAGCTTGGGGCGAAGGTCCGGGGCCGGCGCGGGGGGCTATGAAGCTTTCTTT. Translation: CASSLGRRSGAGAGGYEAFF.

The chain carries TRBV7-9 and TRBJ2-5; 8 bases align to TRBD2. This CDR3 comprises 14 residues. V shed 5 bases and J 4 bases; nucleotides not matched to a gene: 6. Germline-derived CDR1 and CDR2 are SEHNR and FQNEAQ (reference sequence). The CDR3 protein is CASSPGTRAETQYF. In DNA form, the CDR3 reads TGTGCCAGCAGCCCTGGGACTAGGGCAGAGACCCAGTACTTC.

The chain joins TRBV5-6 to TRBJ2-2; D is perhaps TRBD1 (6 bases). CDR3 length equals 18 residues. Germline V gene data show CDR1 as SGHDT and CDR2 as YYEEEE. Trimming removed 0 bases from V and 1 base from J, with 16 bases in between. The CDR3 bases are TGTGCCAGCAGCTTGGTGGTCGGGCAGGGGTTGAACACCGGGGAGCTGTTTTTT. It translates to CASSLVVGQGLNTGELFF. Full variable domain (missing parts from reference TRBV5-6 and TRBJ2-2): DAGVTQSPTHLIKTRGQQVTLRCSPKSGHDTVSWYQQALGQGPQFIFQYYEEEERQRGNFPDRFSGHQFPNYSSELNVNALLLGDSALYLCASSLVVGQGLNTGELFFGEGSRLTVL.

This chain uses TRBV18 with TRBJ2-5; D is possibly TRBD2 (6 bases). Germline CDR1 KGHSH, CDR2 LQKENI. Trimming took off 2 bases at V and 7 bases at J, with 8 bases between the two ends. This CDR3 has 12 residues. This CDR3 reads CASSPMEGTQYF. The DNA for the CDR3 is TGTGCCAGCTCACCAATGGAGGGGACCCAGTACTTC.

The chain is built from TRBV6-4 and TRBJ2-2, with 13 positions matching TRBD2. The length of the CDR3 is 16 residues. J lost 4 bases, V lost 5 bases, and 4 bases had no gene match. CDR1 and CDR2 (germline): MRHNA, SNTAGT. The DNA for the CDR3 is TGTGCCAGCAGTCAGGGACTAGCGGGGCGCACCGGGGAGCTGTTTTTT. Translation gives CASSQGLAGRTGELFF.

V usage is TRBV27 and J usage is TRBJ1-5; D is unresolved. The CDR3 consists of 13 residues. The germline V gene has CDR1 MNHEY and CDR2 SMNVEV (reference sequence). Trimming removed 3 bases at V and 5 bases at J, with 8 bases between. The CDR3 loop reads CASSLEGDQPQHF. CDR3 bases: TGTGCCAGCAGTTTGGAGGGTGATCAGCCCCAGCATTTT.

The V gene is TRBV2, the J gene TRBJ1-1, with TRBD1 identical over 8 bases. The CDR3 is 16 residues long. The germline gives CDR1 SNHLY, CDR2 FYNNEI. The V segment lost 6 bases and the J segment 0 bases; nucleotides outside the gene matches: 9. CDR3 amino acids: CASRPDTGQVNTEAFF. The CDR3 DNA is TGTGCCAGCAGGCCCGACACGGGACAGGTGAACACTGAAGCTTTCTTT.

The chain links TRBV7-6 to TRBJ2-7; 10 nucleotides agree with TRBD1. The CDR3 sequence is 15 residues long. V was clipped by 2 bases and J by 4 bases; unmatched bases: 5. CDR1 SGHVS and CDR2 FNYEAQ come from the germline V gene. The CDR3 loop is CASSLSGGQGYEQYF. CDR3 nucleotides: TGTGCCAGCAGCTTATCGGGGGGACAGGGGTACGAGCAGTACTTC.

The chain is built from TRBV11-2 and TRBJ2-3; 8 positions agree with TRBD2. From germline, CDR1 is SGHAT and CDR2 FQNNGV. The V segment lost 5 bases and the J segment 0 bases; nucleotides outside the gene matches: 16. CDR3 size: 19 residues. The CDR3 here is CASSPSGSDVAGSTDTQYF. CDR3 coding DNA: TGTGCCAGCAGCCCTAGCGGGTCTGACGTAGCGGGGAGCACAGATACGCAGTATTTT.

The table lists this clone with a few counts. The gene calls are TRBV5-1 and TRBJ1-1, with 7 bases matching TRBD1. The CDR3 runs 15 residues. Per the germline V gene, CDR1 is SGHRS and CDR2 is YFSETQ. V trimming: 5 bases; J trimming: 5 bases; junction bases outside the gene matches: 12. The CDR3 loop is CASSPLAGGRTEAFF. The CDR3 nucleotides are TGCGCCAGCAGTCCCTTGGCAGGGGGACGGACTGAAGCTTTCTTT.

The CDR3 protein is CASSLVQVSNEKLFF. CDR3 nucleotides: TGTGCCAGCAGCTTAGTACAGGTCTCTAATGAAAAACTGTTTTTT. This chain connects TRBV11-2 to TRBJ1-4, with D possibly matching TRBD1 (5 bases). The germline V and J ends were trimmed by 1 base and 3 bases, with 9 bases remaining between them. CDR3 length equals 15 residues. The V gene's germline CDR1 is SGHAT and CDR2 FQNNGV.

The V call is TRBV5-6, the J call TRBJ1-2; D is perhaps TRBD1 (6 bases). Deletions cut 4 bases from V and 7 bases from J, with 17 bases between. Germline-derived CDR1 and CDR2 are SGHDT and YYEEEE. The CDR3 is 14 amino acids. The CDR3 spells CASSLLRGLTGYTF. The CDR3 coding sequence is TGTGCCAGCAGCCTTCTTAGGGGGTTGACTGGCTACACCTTC.

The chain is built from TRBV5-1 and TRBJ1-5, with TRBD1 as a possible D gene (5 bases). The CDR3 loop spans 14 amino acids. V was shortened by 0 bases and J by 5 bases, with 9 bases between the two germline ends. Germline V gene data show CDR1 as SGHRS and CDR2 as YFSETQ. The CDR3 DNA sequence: TGCGCCAGCAGCTTGGCGGGGGGGGATCAGCCCCAGCATTTT. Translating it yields CASSLAGGDQPQHF.

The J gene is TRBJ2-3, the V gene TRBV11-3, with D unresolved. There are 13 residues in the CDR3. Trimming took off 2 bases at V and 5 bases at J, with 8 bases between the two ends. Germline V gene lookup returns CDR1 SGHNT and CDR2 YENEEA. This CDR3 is CASSLTERDTQYF. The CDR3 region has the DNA TGTGCCAGCAGCTTAACAGAACGAGATACGCAGTATTTT.

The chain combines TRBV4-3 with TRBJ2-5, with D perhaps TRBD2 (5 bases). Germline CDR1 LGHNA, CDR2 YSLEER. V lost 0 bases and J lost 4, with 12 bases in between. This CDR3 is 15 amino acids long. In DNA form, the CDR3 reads TGCGCCAGCAGCCAAGATCGGTGGGGAGCAGAGACCCAGTACTTC. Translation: CASSQDRWGAETQYF.